This T cell receptor beta chain stems from a study of T cells in Graves' hyperthyroidism and ophthalmopathy. Amplified regions were TCR beta CDR3 sequences from RNA transcripts. Primed by the HTBI set, a first-round RT-PCR was run on the TCR CDR3. Via MiXCR, TCRdb re-called the multiplex PCR reads, giving one row per CDR3 protein. Of about 560,000 distinct CDR3 sequences listed, about 14% were seen once; the top ten hold approximately 15%. This clonotype appeared a few times. V was pared by 3 bases and J by 7 bases, with 10 bases between. From germline, CDR1 is SEHNR and CDR2 FQNEAQ (reference sequence). The length of the CDR3 is 12 residues.

The source of this sequence is a woman aged 40 to 50 with Graves' hyperthyroidism. The chain uses TRBV7-9 and TRBJ2-7; maybe TRBD2 (5 bases). The sequencing sample was made of blood. The CDR3 loop reads CASSLRVHEQYF. The CDR3 region has the DNA TGTGCCAGCAGCTTGAGGGTCCATGAGCAGTACTTC.